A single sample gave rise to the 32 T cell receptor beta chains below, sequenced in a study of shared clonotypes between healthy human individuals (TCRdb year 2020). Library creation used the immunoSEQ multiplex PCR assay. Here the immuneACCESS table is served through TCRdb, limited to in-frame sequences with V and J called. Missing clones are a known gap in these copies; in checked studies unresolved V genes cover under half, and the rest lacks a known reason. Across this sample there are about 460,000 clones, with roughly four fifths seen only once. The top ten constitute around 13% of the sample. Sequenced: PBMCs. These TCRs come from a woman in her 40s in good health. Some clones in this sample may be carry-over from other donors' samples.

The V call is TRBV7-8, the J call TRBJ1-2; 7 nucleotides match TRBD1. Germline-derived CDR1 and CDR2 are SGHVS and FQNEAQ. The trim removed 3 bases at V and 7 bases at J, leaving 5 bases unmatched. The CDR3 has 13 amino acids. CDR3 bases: TGTGCCAGCAGCTTGGCAGGGGGAGGTGGCTACACCTTC. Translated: CASSLAGGGGYTF.

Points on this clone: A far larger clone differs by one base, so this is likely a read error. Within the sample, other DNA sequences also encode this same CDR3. This chain's CDR3 is CAWSLGRIYGYTF. In DNA, the CDR3 is TGCGCCTGGAGTTTGGGACGGATCTATGGCTACACCTTC. The rearrangement links TRBV30 to TRBJ1-2, with D possibly TRBD1 on 5 matching bases. The CDR3 covers 13 residues. The V gene's germline CDR1 is GTSNPN and CDR2 SVGIG (reference sequence).

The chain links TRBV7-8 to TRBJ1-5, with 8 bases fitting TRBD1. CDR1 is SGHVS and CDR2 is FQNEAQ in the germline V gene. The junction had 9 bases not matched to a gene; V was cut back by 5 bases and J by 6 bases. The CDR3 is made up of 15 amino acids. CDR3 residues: CASSKDRGERQPQHF. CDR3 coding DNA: TGTGCCAGCAGCAAAGACAGGGGAGAGCGTCAGCCCCAGCATTTT.

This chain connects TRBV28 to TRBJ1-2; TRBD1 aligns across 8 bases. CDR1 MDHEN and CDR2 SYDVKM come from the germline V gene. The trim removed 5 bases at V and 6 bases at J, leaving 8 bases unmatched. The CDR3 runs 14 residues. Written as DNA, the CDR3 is TGTGCCAGCAGTCGAGGACAGGGCAGAGATGGCTACACCTTC. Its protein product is CASSRGQGRDGYTF.

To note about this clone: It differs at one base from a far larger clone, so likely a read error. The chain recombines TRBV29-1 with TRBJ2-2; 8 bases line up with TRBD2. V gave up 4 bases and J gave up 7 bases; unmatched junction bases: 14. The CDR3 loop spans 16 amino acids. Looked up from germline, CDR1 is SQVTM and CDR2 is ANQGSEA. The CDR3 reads CSVVGGPAGVSGELFF. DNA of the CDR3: TGCAGCGTTGTAGGTGGTCCAGCGGGAGTTAGCGGGGAGCTGTTTTTT.

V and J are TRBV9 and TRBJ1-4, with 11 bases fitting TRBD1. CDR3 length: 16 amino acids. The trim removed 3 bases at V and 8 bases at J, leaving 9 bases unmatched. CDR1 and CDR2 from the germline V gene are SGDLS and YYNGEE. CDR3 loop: CASSGTGQGALEKLFF. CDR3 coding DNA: TGTGCCAGCAGCGGTACAGGACAGGGGGCTTTGGAAAAACTGTTTTTT.

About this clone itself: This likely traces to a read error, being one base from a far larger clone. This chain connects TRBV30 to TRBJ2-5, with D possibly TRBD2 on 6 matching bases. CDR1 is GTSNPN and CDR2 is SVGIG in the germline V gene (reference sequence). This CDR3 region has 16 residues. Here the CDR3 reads CAWSVGWTNLRETRYF. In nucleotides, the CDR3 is TGTGCCTGGAGTGTAGGGTGGACGAATCTCCGGGAGACCCGGTACTTC.

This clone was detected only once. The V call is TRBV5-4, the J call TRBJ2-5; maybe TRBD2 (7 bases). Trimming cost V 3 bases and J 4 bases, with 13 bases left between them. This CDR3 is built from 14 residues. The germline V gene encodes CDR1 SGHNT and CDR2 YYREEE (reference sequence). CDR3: CASSSPGGLETQYF. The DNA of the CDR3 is TGTGCCAGCAGCTCGCCCGGGGGGCTAGAGACCCAGTACTTC.

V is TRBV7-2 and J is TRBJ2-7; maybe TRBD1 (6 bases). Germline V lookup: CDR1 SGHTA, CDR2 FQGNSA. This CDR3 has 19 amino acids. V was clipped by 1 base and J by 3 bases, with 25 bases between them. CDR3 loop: CASSLGWPTGSLHLYEQYF. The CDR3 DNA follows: TGTGCCAGCAGCTTAGGATGGCCAACAGGGTCTCTCCACCTCTACGAGCAGTACTTC.

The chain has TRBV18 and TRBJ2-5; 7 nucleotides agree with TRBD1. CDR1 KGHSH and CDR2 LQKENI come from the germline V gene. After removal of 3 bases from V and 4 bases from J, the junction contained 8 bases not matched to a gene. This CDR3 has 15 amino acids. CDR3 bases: TGTGCCAGCTCACCTCGACAGGGATTTGTAGAGACCCAGTACTTC. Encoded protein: CASSPRQGFVETQYF.

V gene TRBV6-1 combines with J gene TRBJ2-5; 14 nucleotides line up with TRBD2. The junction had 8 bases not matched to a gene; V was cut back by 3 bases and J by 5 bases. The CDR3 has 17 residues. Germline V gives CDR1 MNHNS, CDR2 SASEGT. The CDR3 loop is CASSDLGLAGEGETQYF. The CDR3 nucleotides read TGTGCCAGCAGTGATTTGGGACTAGCGGGAGAGGGGGAGACCCAGTACTTC.

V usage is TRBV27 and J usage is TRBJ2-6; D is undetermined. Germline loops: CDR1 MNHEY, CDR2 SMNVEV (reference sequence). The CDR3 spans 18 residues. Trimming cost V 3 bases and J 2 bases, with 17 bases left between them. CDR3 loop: CASSFQSLSLAGANVLTF. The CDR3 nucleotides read TGTGCCAGCAGTTTCCAATCCCTTAGCCTTGCTGGGGCCAACGTCCTGACTTTC. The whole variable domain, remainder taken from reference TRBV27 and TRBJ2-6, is EAQVTQNPRYLITVTGKKLTVTCSQNMNHEYMSWYRQDPGLGLRQIYYSMNVEVTDKGDVPEGYKVSRKEKRNFPLILESPSPNQTSLYFCASSFQSLSLAGANVLTFGAGSRLTVL.

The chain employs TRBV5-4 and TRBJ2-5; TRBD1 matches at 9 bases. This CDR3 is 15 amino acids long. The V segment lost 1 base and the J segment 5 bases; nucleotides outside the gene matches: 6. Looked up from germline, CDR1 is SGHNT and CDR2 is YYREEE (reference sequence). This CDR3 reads CASSLTQGARETQYF. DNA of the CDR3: TGTGCCAGCAGCTTGACACAGGGGGCACGGGAGACCCAGTACTTC.

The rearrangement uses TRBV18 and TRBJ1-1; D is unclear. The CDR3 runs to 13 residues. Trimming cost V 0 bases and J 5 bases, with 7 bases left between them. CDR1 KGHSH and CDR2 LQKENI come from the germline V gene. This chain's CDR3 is CASSPPPRTEAFF. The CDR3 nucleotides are TGTGCCAGCTCACCACCCCCCCGGACTGAAGCTTTCTTT.

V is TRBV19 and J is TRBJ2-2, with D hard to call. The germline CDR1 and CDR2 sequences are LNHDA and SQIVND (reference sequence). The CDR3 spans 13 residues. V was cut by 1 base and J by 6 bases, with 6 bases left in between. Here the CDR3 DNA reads TGTGCCAGTAGTATAGTATTTTCCGGGGAGCTGTTTTTT. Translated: CASSIVFSGELFF.

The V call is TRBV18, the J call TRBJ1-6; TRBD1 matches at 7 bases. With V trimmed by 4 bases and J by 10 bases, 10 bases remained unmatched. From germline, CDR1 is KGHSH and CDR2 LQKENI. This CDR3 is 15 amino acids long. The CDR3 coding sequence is TGTGCCAGCTCACTTGACAGGGCCGAAGGATCACCCCTCCACTTT. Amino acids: CASSLDRAEGSPLHF.

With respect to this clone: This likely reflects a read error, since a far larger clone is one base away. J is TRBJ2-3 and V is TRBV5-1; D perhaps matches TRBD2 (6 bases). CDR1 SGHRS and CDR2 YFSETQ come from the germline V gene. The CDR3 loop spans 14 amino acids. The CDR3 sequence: CASSDGSLTVTQYF. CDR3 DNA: TGCGCCAGCAGCGACGGGAGCCTGACAGTTACGCAGTATTTT. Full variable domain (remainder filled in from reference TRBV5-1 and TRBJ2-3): KAGVTQTPRYLIKTRGQQVTLSCSPISGHRSVSWYQQTPGQGLQFLFEYFSETQRNKGNFPGRFSGRQFSNSRSEMNVSTLELGDSALYLCASSDGSLTVTQYFGPGTRLTVL.

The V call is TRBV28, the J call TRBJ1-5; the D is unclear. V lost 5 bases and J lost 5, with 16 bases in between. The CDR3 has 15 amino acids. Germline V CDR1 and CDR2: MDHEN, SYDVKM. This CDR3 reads CASSPPVGQHQPQHF. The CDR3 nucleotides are TGTGCCAGCAGTCCACCGGTGGGTCAACATCAGCCCCAGCATTTT.

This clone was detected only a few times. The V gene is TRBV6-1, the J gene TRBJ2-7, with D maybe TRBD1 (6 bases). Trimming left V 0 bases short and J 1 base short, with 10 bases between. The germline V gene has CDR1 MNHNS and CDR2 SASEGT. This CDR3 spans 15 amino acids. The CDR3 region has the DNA TGTGCCAGCAGTGAAGCCGGAACAGGGTCCTACGAGCAGTACTTC. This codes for CASSEAGTGSYEQYF.

CDR3 amino acids: CATFAGAYNEQFF. CDR3 coding DNA: TGTGCCACCTTCGCAGGGGCGTACAATGAGCAGTTCTTC. The V call is TRBV6-6, the J call TRBJ2-1, with TRBD1 as a possible D gene (6 bases). Trimming took 10 bases from V and 4 from J, leaving 14 bases between them. This CDR3 has 13 amino acids. Germline assignment: CDR1 MNHNY and CDR2 SVGAGI (reference sequence).

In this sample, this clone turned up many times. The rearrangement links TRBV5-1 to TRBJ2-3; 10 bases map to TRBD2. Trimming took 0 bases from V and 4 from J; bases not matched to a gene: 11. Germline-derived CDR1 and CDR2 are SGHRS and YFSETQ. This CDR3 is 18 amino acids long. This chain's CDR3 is CASSLALASGSMADTQYF. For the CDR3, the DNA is TGCGCCAGCAGCTTGGCCTTGGCTAGCGGGAGTATGGCAGATACGCAGTATTTT. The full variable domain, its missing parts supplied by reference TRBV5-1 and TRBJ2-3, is KAGVTQTPRYLIKTRGQQVTLSCSPISGHRSVSWYQQTPGQGLQFLFEYFSETQRNKGNFPGRFSGRQFSNSRSEMNVSTLELGDSALYLCASSLALASGSMADTQYFGPGTRLTVL.

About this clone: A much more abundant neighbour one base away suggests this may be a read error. CDR3 sequence reads: CASRFGPTPFEAFF. The CDR3 DNA is TGTGCCAGTAGGTTCGGACCCACTCCCTTCGAAGCTTTCTTT. The chain is built from TRBV19 and TRBJ1-1; D call uncertain. Germline CDR1 LNHDA, CDR2 SQIVND (reference sequence). This CDR3 contains 14 residues. Trimming took 6 bases from V and 8 from J, leaving 19 bases between them.

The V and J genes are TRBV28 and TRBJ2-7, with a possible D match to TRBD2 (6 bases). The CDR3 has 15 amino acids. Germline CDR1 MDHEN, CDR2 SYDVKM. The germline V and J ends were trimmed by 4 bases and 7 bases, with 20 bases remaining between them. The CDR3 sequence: CASSSAGTGGNEQYF. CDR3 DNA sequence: TGTGCCAGCAGTTCAGCCGGGACTGGAGGGAATGAGCAGTACTTC.

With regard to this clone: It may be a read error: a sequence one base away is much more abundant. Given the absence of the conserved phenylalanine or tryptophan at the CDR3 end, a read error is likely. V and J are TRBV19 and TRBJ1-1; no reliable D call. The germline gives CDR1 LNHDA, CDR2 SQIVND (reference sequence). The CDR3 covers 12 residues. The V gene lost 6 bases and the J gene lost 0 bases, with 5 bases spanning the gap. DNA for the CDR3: TGTGCCAGTAGGCTTATGAACACTGAAGCTTTCTCT. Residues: CASRLMNTEAFS.

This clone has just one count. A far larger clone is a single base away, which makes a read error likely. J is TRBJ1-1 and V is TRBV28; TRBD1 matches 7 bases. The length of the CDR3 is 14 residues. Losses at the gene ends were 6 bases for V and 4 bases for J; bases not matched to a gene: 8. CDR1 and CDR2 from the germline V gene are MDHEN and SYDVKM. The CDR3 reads CASRVGQTTTEAFF. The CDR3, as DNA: TGTGCCAGCAGGGTGGGACAGACCACCACTGAAGCTTTCTTT.

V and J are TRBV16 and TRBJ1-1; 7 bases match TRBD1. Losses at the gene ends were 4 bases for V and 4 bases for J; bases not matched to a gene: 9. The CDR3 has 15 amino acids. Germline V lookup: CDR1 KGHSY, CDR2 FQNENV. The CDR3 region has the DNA TGTGCCAGCAGCCCTCAGGGGGGTTGGGGCACTGAAGCTTTCTTT. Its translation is CASSPQGGWGTEAFF.

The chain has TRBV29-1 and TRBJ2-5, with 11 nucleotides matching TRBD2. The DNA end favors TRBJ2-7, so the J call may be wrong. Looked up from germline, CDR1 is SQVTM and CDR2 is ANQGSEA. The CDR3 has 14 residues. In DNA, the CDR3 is TGCAGCGTTGGAGTAGCGGGAGGGGTCTACGAGCAGTACTTC. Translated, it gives CSVGVAGGVYEQYF.

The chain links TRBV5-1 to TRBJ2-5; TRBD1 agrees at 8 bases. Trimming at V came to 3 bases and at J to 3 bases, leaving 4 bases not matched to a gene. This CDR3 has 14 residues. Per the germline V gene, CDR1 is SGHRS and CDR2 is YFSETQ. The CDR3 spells CASSSKTGEETQYF. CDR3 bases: TGCGCCAGCAGCTCCAAGACAGGGGAAGAGACCCAGTACTTC.

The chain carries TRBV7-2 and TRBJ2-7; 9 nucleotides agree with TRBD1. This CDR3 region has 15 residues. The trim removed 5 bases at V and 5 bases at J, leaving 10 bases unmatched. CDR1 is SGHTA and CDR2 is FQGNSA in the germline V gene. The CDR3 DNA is TGTGCCAGCAGCCCTGGAGGACAGGGGTCCGACGAGCAGTACTTC. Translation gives CASSPGGQGSDEQYF.

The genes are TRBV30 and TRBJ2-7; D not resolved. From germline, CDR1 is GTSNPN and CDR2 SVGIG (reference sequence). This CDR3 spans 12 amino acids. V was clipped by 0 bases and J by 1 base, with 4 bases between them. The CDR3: CAWSVLSYEQYF. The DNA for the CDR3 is TGTGCCTGGAGTGTGCTGTCCTACGAGCAGTACTTC.

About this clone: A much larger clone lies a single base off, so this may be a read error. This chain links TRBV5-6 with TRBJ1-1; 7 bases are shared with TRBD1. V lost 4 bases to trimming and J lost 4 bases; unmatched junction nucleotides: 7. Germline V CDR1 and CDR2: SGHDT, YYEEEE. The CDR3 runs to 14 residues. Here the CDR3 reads CASSRDRVGTEAFF. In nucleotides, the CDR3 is TGTGCCAGCAGCCGCGACAGGGTTGGCACTGAAGCTTTCTTT.

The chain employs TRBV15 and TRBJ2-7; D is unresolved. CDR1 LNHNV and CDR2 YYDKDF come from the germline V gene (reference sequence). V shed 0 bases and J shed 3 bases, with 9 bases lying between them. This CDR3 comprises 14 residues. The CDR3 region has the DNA TGTGCCACCAGCAGAGATCAGGATAGCTACGAGCAGTACTTC. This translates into CATSRDQDSYEQYF.